These T cell receptor beta chains were read from a single sample in a study of vaccination and CD4 T cells after COVID-19. These TCRs are of unknown antigen specificity. A single record per CDR3 protein comes from TCRdb applying MiXCR to the PCR reads. The table has 5,500 to 8,000 distinct CDR3 sequences, around 50% seen once; the top ten hold under 55%. The sample taken for sequencing was CD4+ T cells from blood, cultured in vitro. The receptors originated from a human donor in good health. Both conserved end residues are part of each CDR3. A D gene is named only where the DNA matches it firmly. A clone size is listed for some rows: how often the clone was seen (once, few, many), or a class if it is expanded.

D	J	V	size	CDR3	DNA
-	TRBJ1-1	TRBV20-1	-	CSANDGRSTGGEAFF	TGCAGTGCTAACGATGGACGGAGTACAGGTGGCGAAGCTTTCTTT
-	TRBJ2-7	TRBV20-1	-	CSAVGLPGEQYF	TGCAGTGCGGTTGGACTCCCAGGCGAGCAGTACTTC
-	TRBJ1-2	TRBV5-1	-	CASSFGTQGHGYTF	TGCGCCAGCAGCTTCGGGACTCAAGGGCATGGCTACACCTTC
-	TRBJ2-3	TRBV24-1	few	CATSGTTDTQYF	TGTGCCACTTCAGGGACCACAGATACGCAGTATTTT
TRBD1	TRBJ1-2	TRBV12-3/TRBV12-4	once	CASSLVGVRGRDYGYTF	TGTGCCAGCAGTTTAGTGGGGGTAAGGGGGCGAGACTATGGCTACACCTTC
-	TRBJ1-6	TRBV20-1	few	CSARGLGDNSPLHF	TGCAGTGCTAGAGGGTTGGGAGATAATTCACCCCTCCACTTT
-	TRBJ1-2	TRBV7-2	few	CASSLEENYGYTF	TGTGCCAGCAGCTTAGAGGAAAACTATGGCTACACCTTC
TRBD2	TRBJ2-1	TRBV6-1	-	CASRPAPLAGFSYNEQFF	TGTGCCAGCAGGCCCGCTCCACTAGCGGGTTTCTCCTACAATGAGCAGTTCTTC
TRBD2	TRBJ2-2	TRBV7-2	-	CASSPGVAGGTNTGELFF	TGTGCCAGCAGCCCCGGGGTAGCGGGAGGGACGAACACCGGGGAGCTGTTTTTT
-	TRBJ2-2	TRBV6-1	-	CASRPGPNTGELFF	TGTGCCAGCAGGCCGGGACCGAACACCGGGGAGCTGTTTTTT
-	TRBJ2-5	TRBV6-1	few	CASMGGSETQYF	TGTGCCAGCATGGGGGGATCGGAGACCCAGTACTTC
TRBD1	TRBJ1-2	TRBV5-4	-	CASRPDRGDYGYTF	TGTGCCAGCAGGCCGGACAGGGGAGACTATGGCTACACCTTC
-	TRBJ1-5	TRBV20-1	-	CSAAVQGGQPQHF	TGCAGTGCCGCAGTACAGGGTGGCCAGCCCCAGCATTTT
-	TRBJ1-3	TRBV7-8	-	CASSPTEFPGNTIYF	TGTGCCAGCAGCCCCACGGAGTTCCCTGGAAACACCATATATTTT
-	TRBJ2-7	TRBV12-3/TRBV12-4	-	CASSLYGGGRAEQYF	TGTGCCAGCAGTTTATATGGAGGGGGAAGGGCCGAGCAGTACTTC
TRBD1	TRBJ1-2	TRBV7-2	medium-sized	CASSLGFGTASYGYTF	TGTGCCAGCAGCTTAGGTTTCGGGACAGCATCCTATGGCTACACCTTC
TRBD2	TRBJ2-1	TRBV7-9	-	CASSPRGASGTMGYNEQFF	TGTGCCAGCAGCCCACGCGGGGCTAGCGGGACAATGGGATACAATGAGCAGTTCTTC
-	TRBJ1-1	TRBV27	-	CASSLPTKGGRTEAFF	TGTGCCAGCAGTTTACCGACAAAAGGGGGGAGGACTGAAGCTTTCTTT
-	TRBJ2-2	TRBV4-1	-	CASSQGLANTGELFF	TGCGCCAGCAGCCAAGGACTAGCGAACACCGGGGAGCTGTTTTTT
-	TRBJ2-1	TRBV24-1	-	CATSGINLGEQFF	TGTGCCACCAGTGGGATTAACCTTGGTGAGCAGTTCTTC
-	TRBJ2-4	TRBV10-3	-	CAISDRQNIQYF	TGTGCCATCAGTGACAGGCAAAACATTCAGTACTTC
-	TRBJ2-1	TRBV7-2	-	CASSLRGTGYYNEQFF	TGTGCCAGCAGCTTAAGGGGTACAGGGTATTACAATGAGCAGTTCTTC
-	TRBJ2-7	TRBV7-2	-	CASSLRVASEQYF	TGTGCCAGCAGCTTACGAGTGGCCAGCGAGCAGTACTTC
TRBD1	TRBJ1-5	TRBV12-3/TRBV12-4	-	CASSKTGESQPQHF	TGTGCCAGCAGTAAAACAGGGGAGAGTCAGCCCCAGCATTTT
TRBD1	TRBJ1-1	TRBV6-5	-	CASSWGTGGNTEAFF	TGTGCCAGCAGTTGGGGGACAGGAGGGAACACTGAAGCTTTCTTT
-	TRBJ2-2	TRBV6-2/TRBV6-3	-	CASRVDSTRTGELFF	TGTGCCAGCAGAGTCGACAGTACACGCACCGGGGAGCTGTTTTTT
TRBD1	TRBJ2-3	TRBV7-9	-	CASSSSTGTARTDTQYF	TGTGCCAGCAGTTCATCGACCGGGACAGCTCGCACAGATACGCAGTATTTT
TRBD2	TRBJ2-3	TRBV12-3/TRBV12-4	-	CASSLTGGRAPDTQYF	TGTGCCAGCAGTTTAACTGGCGGGAGGGCCCCAGATACGCAGTATTTT
-	TRBJ1-3	TRBV6-5	-	CASSYGGSGNTIYF	TGTGCCAGCAGTTACGGGGGCTCTGGAAACACCATATATTTT
-	TRBJ2-1	TRBV7-2	-	CASSLATRVYNEQFF	TGTGCCAGCAGCTTAGCCACTAGAGTCTACAATGAGCAGTTCTTC